One and the same sample provided the 4 T cell receptor beta chains below, sequenced in a study of PD-L1 blockade in urothelial cancer. Here immunoSEQ multiplex PCR was the method, and the copy in TCRdb shows in-frame clones only, minus some. The sample comprises about 76,000 clones, approximately 90% of which are singletons, and around 0.9% rests with the top ten. The sample's time point: peripheral blood 6 weeks after treatment start. The sample consisted of PBMCs, taken around atezolizumab (anti-PD-L1) treatment. The receptors were gathered from a woman aged 80 or older with urothelial cancer.

This chain uses TRBV30 with TRBJ1-1, with D possibly matching TRBD1 (5 bases). CDR3 length equals 13 residues. Between the trimmed V and J ends, which lost 3 bases and 11 bases, there was a span of 19 bases. The germline gives CDR1 GTSNPN, CDR2 SVGIG (reference sequence). The CDR3 region is CAWSGEGFGAAFF. The CDR3 DNA is TGTGCCTGGAGCGGGGAGGGATTCGGGGCCGCTTTCTTT.

The chain recombines TRBV5-4 with TRBJ1-5, with D possibly being TRBD1 (6 bases). The V end was cut by 4 bases, the J end by 7 bases, with 18 bases between. Germline-derived CDR1 and CDR2 are SGHNT and YYREEE (reference sequence). The CDR3 length is 15 residues. The CDR3, as DNA: TGTGCCAGCAGCAAGGACCTAGGGGGAGGGCAGCCCCAGCATTTT. Translation gives CASSKDLGGGQPQHF.

This chain joins TRBV5-1 and TRBJ2-1, with TRBD1 identical over 10 bases. V lost 4 bases and J lost 4; bases outside the gene matches: 2. From germline, CDR1 is SGHRS and CDR2 YFSETQ. This CDR3 is 14 amino acids long. CDR3 DNA sequence: TGCGCCAGCAGCCCGGGACAGGGGTACAATGAGCAGTTCTTC. Its translation is CASSPGQGYNEQFF.

A single count supports this clone. This sequence joins TRBV27 and TRBJ2-7; D possibly corresponds to TRBD2 (5 bases). Germline CDR1 and CDR2: MNHEY and SMNVEV (reference sequence). Trimming removed 10 bases from V and 3 bases from J, with 22 bases in between. The CDR3 loop spans 15 amino acids. In DNA, the CDR3 is TGTGCCACCCCTTCGGGGTCCACCTCATACTACGAGCAGTACTTC. Translating gives CATPSGSTSYYEQYF.